Each of the 2 T cell receptor beta chains below was sequenced from the same sample in a study of blood T cells in healthy people across ages. A second PCR of roughly 7 to 11 cycles used a sample-barcoded 5' primer and a J-beta primer mix. TCRdb reprocessed the 5' RACE reads via MiXCR and lists one record per CDR3 protein. The sample yields roughly 1,800,000 distinct CDR3 sequences, 49% seen once. Source material: blood. The receptors were sampled from a woman in her forties in good health.

For this clonotype: At one end, the junction sequence differs from germline, possibly due to a read error. This chain connects TRBV7-9 to TRBJ2-1; D is unresolved. There are 13 residues in the CDR3. The germline V gene encodes CDR1 SEHNR and CDR2 FQNEAQ (reference sequence). In nucleotides, the CDR3 is TGTGTCAGCAGCTTAAGGGTTTACAATGAGCAGTTCTTC. This codes for CVSSLRVYNEQFF.

This clonotype was detected a few times. The chain recombines TRBV6-2 or TRBV6-3 with TRBJ2-6, with D perhaps TRBD1 (6 bases). Germline values: CDR1 MNHEY, CDR2 SVGEGT. This CDR3 is built from 17 residues. The V end lost 6 bases, the J end lost 0 bases, and 15 bases lay between the germline ends. CDR3 loop: CASREDRIVSGANVLTF. The CDR3 coding sequence is TGTGCCAGCAGGGAGGACAGAATAGTCTCTGGGGCCAACGTCCTGACTTTC.